These 11 T cell receptor beta chains originate from one sample sequenced in a study of T cell changes during pregnancy in multiple sclerosis. The data were produced by immunoSEQ multiplex PCR, yet TCRdb's version contains in-frame clones alone and is incomplete. The table includes about 39,000 clones, under 95% detected once. The sample consisted of CD4+ T cells from peripheral blood mononuclear cells, taken in the third trimester of pregnancy. These receptors were obtained from a female donor in good health, enrolled as a control in a pregnancy study.

This chain uses TRBV27 with TRBJ2-1; 8 bases agree with TRBD2. Germline CDR1 and CDR2: MNHEY and SMNVEV (reference sequence). The CDR3 is made up of 15 amino acids. V was clipped by 6 bases and J by 10 bases; unmatched bases: 14. The CDR3 spells CASSPGLAWGGEQFF. The CDR3 nucleotides are TGTGCCAGCAGCCCTGGACTAGCCTGGGGGGGGGAGCAGTTCTTC.

This chain joins TRBV7-9 and TRBJ2-5; no clear D gene. The CDR3 length is 13 residues. Germline V CDR1 and CDR2: SEHNR, FQNEAQ (reference sequence). Trimming removed 3 bases from V and 7 bases from J, with 12 bases in between. CDR3 amino acids: CASSFAGLGTQYF. The DNA of the CDR3 is TGTGCCAGCAGCTTCGCCGGCCTAGGGACCCAGTACTTC.

The J gene is TRBJ2-2, the V gene TRBV5-6; 8 bases are a match to TRBD2. The germline V gene has CDR1 SGHDT and CDR2 YYEEEE. The CDR3 has 19 amino acids. The ends lost 0 bases at V and 4 bases at J; junction bases unmatched: 14. The CDR3 sequence: CASSLVGGAGAPGTGELFF. The CDR3 DNA follows: TGTGCCAGCAGCTTGGTGGGAGGAGCGGGGGCCCCGGGCACCGGGGAGCTGTTTTTT.

This chain connects TRBV20-1 to TRBJ2-3; D possibly corresponds to TRBD2 (5 bases). The CDR3 length is 11 residues. CDR1 is DFQATT and CDR2 is SNEGSKA in the germline V gene (reference sequence). V was clipped by 5 bases and J by 4 bases, with 7 bases between them. CDR3 amino acids: CSARTADTQYF. DNA for the CDR3: TGCAGTGCTCGGACTGCAGATACGCAGTATTTT.

The chain is built from TRBV28 and TRBJ1-1; D uncertain. The CDR3 covers 13 residues. Germline values: CDR1 MDHEN, CDR2 SYDVKM. The V end was cut by 5 bases, the J end by 8 bases, with 15 bases between. This chain's CDR3 is CASSNGGSREAFF. CDR3 nucleotides: TGTGCCAGCAGTAATGGAGGGAGTAGGGAAGCTTTCTTT. Variable domain in full (rest from reference TRBV28 and TRBJ1-1): DVKVTQSSRYLVKRTGEKVFLECVQDMDHENMFWYRQDPGLGLRLIYFSYDVKMKEKGDIPEGYSVSREKKERFSLILESASTNQTSMYLCASSNGGSREAFFGQGTRLTVV.

The chain carries TRBV5-5 and TRBJ2-3; a possible D gene is TRBD1 (6 bases). Germline CDR1 is SGHKS and CDR2 is YYEKEE (reference sequence). The CDR3 loop spans 16 amino acids. V lost 6 bases and J lost 4, with 21 bases in between. The CDR3 here is CASTPSLGQGPDTQYF. CDR3 DNA: TGTGCCAGCACCCCCTCACTCGGGCAGGGGCCAGATACGCAGTATTTT.

The gene calls are TRBV2 and TRBJ2-3; 14 nucleotides match TRBD2. The CDR3 consists of 18 residues. With V trimmed by 6 bases and J by 6 bases, 14 bases remained unmatched. Germline V lookup: CDR1 SNHLY, CDR2 FYNNEI. The CDR3 reads CASSPTSGRDFWMDTQYF. DNA for the CDR3: TGTGCCAGCAGCCCGACTAGCGGGAGGGATTTCTGGATGGATACGCAGTATTTT. The full variable domain, with the rest looked up from reference TRBV2 and TRBJ2-3, is EPEVTQTPSHQVTQMGQEVILRCVPISNHLYFYWYRQILGQKVEFLVSFYNNEISEKSEIFDDQFSVERPDGSNFTLKIRSTKLEDSAMYFCASSPTSGRDFWMDTQYFGPGTRLTVL.

The V and J genes are TRBV7-9 and TRBJ2-3, with TRBD2 as a possible D gene (6 bases). This CDR3 is built from 15 residues. The germline V gene has CDR1 SEHNR and CDR2 FQNEAQ (reference sequence). V was trimmed by 5 bases and J by 0 bases, leaving 12 bases between them. The CDR3 DNA follows: TGTGCCAGCAGCAAGGGACTGTCAAGCACAGATACGCAGTATTTT. Protein sequence: CASSKGLSSTDTQYF. The variable domain in full, with the rest retrieved from reference TRBV7-9 and TRBJ2-3, is DTGVSQNPRHKITKRGQNVTFRCDPISEHNRLYWYRQTLGQGPEFLTYFQNEAQLEKSRLLSDRFSAERPKGSFSTLEIQRTEQGDSAMYLCASSKGLSSTDTQYFGPGTRLTVL.

The chain joins TRBV30 to TRBJ2-1; 10 nucleotides line up with TRBD2. This CDR3 is built from 15 residues. The V gene end was trimmed by 0 bases and the J gene end by 7 bases; junction bases not matched to a gene: 6. The germline V gene encodes CDR1 GTSNPN and CDR2 SVGIG (reference sequence). CDR3 loop: CAWSVAGGALNEQFF. CDR3 sequence (DNA): TGTGCCTGGAGTGTAGCGGGGGGGGCTTTGAATGAGCAGTTCTTC.

V and J are TRBV4-1 and TRBJ2-6; 8 bases agree with TRBD1. The CDR3 runs 18 residues. The V and J ends lost 6 bases and 4 bases, in that order; junction bases with no gene match: 14. The germline V gene has CDR1 MGHRA and CDR2 YSYEKL. The CDR3 bases are TGCGCCAGCAGTCGCTTGACAGGGGACCTTTTGGGGGCCAACGTCCTGACTTTC. Amino acids: CASSRLTGDLLGANVLTF.

The V and J genes are TRBV5-6 and TRBJ2-2; TRBD2 might be the D (5 bases). CDR1 is SGHDT, CDR2 YYEEEE, per germline. V dropped 1 base and J dropped 8 bases, with 9 bases sitting between them. The CDR3 contains 13 residues. The CDR3 DNA sequence: TGTGCCAGCAGCTTGCATCGCGGGGGGGAGCTGTTTTTT. This sequence encodes CASSLHRGGELFF.